The clone carrying this T cell receptor beta chain was detected ten times or more. This CDR3 is 14 amino acids long. Germline V CDR1 and CDR2: SGHRS, YFSETQ. The V gene lost 4 bases and the J gene lost 2 bases, with 13 bases spanning the gap. Combining a sample-barcoded 5' primer with a J-beta primer mix, a second PCR ran for roughly 6 to 12 cycles. Each sample yielded at least 3 million CDR3-containing paired-end reads. TCRdb ran MiXCR on the 5' RACE reads and lists one entry per CDR3 protein. The table records 1.5 million to 2 million distinct CDR3 sequences, roughly 27% of them present only once. The data were taken from a study of blood T cells in healthy people across ages.

The chain carries TRBV5-1 and TRBJ2-7; possibly TRBD1 or TRBD2 for D (5 bases each). The sequence derives from a woman aged 25 to 39 in good health. The sample was blood. CDR3 sequence: CASSDPGSPYEQYF. The CDR3 nucleotides read TGCGCCAGCAGCGACCCAGGGAGCCCCTACGAGCAGTACTTC.